The source of this T cell receptor (beta chain) is a study of Graves' ophthalmopathy and Graves' hyperthyroidism. Looking at the study overall: Peripheral blood sampling preceded any treatment and occurred at initial diagnosis. Broader study findings: Classification of ophthalmopathy versus stable hyperthyroidism by a 13-signature model yielded around 91% sensitivity and just under 83% specificity.

The V gene lost 9 bases and the J gene lost 7 bases, with 22 bases spanning the gap. The CDR3 contains 16 residues. Germline loops: CDR1 MNHNS, CDR2 SASEGT. Scientists amplified the TCR beta CDR3 regions from RNA transcripts. Second-round multiplex PCR came after a first-round RT-PCR that employed HTBI primers. TCRdb re-called the multiplex PCR reads through MiXCR, storing one row per CDR3 protein. Here the sample spans about 39,000 distinct CDR3 sequences, about 50% being singletons. Comment on this clonotype: Its antigen remains unidentified.

The diagnostic workup employed clinical symptoms, serum thyroxine, TRAb, thyroid ultrasound and orbital computed tomography. V and J are TRBV6-1 and TRBJ1-6; D might be TRBD1 (6 bases). The sample taken for sequencing was peripheral blood. The clonotype comes from an adult woman with stable Graves' hyperthyroidism. The CDR3, as DNA: TGTGCCAGTAGTATAGATCGCGGACAGCGAAATTCACCCCTCCACTTT. Encoded protein: CASSIDRGQRNSPLHF.